This paragraph covers one TCR beta chain sequence. Here immunoSEQ multiplex PCR was the method, and the copy in TCRdb shows in-frame clones only, minus some. The sample records tens of thousands of clones, 60% to 80% being singletons. This entry is derived from a study of early stage breast cancer tumors. Turning to the study itself: ER+/PR+/HER2- status applied to twelve of 16 invasive breast tumors.

V dropped 2 bases and J dropped 7; count of bases not matched to a gene: 7. Per germline, CDR1 SGHTS and CDR2 YDEGEE. This CDR3 has 15 residues. The sample was blood. The chain has TRBV5-8 and TRBJ2-3; 10 bases are shared with TRBD2. This receptor was obtained from a person in their 40s with breast cancer. CDR3 DNA sequence: TGTGCCAGCAGCTTAGGACTAGCGGTACAGAATACGCAGTATTTT. This sequence encodes CASSLGLAVQNTQYF. The full variable domain, rest sourced from reference TRBV5-8 and TRBJ2-3, is EAGVTQSPTHLIKTRGQQATLRCSPISGHTSVYWYQQALGLGLQFLLWYDEGEERNRGNFPPRFSGRQFPNYSSELNVNALELEDSALYLCASSLGLAVQNTQYFGPGTRLTVL.